The clone carrying this T cell receptor beta chain is a singleton in its sample. The antigen remains unidentified. A junction end diverges from the germline sequence, so it may reflect a read error. TCRdb reanalysed the PCR reads using MiXCR and keeps one entry per CDR3 protein. The data contain about 510,000 distinct CDR3 sequences, about 21% of them singletons. The sample is drawn from a study of molecular identifiers for immune sequencing clone quantification. Findings of the study overall: Clone sizes that are highly expanded could be underestimated when identical TCR molecules share a barcode. Clones above 20 RNA copies held over 98% of effector molecules, under 1% in naive cells.

The germline V gene has CDR1 LGHNA and CDR2 YSLEER. This CDR3 spans 15 amino acids. The source of this sequence is a human donor in good health. Some libraries in this study had Jurkat cell RNA spiked in. Specimen: naive CD8+ T cells from blood, with Jurkat cell RNA spiked in. Noted subset: FACS-sorted CD8+CD4-CCR7+CD45RA+ naive T cells. J is TRBJ1-3 and V is TRBV4-3; the D is unclear. The CDR3 here is CASSQDRGSGSTIYF. The CDR3 DNA is TGCGCCAGCAGCCAAGATAGAGGCTCTGGAAGCACCATATATTTT.